The 16 T cell receptor beta chains given below trace back to one sample, sequenced in a study of spatial heterogeneity in lung cancer. General study results and limits: For expanded intratumoral alpha and beta TCRs, counts tracked tumor mutation counts.

TCRdb recomputed calls from the 5' RACE reads with MiXCR, one row per CDR3 protein. Of 20,000 to 30,000 distinct CDR3 sequences in the sample, approximately 10% were seen once. Their specific antigens are unknown. Sample time point: sample taken at primary tumor resection. Source: lung tumor tissue, taken at surgery. These receptors all come from a male donor with early-stage non-small cell lung cancer.

In this sample, this clonotype is medium-sized (0.01 to 0.1%). CDR3 in DNA: TGTGCCAGCAGCCCACCCGGGACAGGGGGTTTGGCTGAAGCTTTCTTT. The encoded protein is CASSPPGTGGLAEAFF. V gene TRBV3-1 combines with J gene TRBJ1-1; 11 bases line up with TRBD1. V dropped 4 bases and J dropped 6; count of bases not matched to a gene: 10. Germline-derived CDR1 and CDR2 are LGHDT and YNNKEL (reference sequence). The CDR3 consists of 16 residues.

This clonotype has a count of ten or more. The CDR3 sequence: CASSLVEKLFF. The CDR3 DNA is TGTGCCAGCAGTTTGGTTGAAAAACTGTTTTTT. V is TRBV28 and J is TRBJ1-4; D uncertain. CDR1 is MDHEN, CDR2 SYDVKM, per germline. The CDR3 totals 11 residues. V was cut by 3 bases and J by 7 bases, with 3 bases left in between.

This clonotype was detected ten times or more. The chain combines TRBV27 with TRBJ2-3; 8 nucleotides align to TRBD2. Trimming cost V 0 bases and J 1 base; bases outside gene matches: 6. This CDR3 contains 17 residues. Germline-derived CDR1 and CDR2 are MNHEY and SMNVEV (reference sequence). In DNA, the CDR3 is TGTGCCAGCAGTTTATCCATAGCGGGAATACGCACAGATACGCAGTATTTT. Amino acid sequence: CASSLSIAGIRTDTQYF.

This clonotype was found many times. The J gene is TRBJ2-1, the V gene TRBV2; tentatively, D is TRBD1 or TRBD2 (7 bases each). The CDR3 consists of 19 residues. Germline V gene data show CDR1 as SNHLY and CDR2 as FYNNEI. V was cut by 1 base and J by 0 bases, with 19 bases left in between. This CDR3 is CASSEGRGRGRSSYNEQFF. For the CDR3, the DNA is TGTGCCAGCAGTGAAGGCAGGGGGAGGGGGCGAAGCTCCTACAATGAGCAGTTCTTC.

This clonotype was seen at least ten times. The gene calls are TRBV6-2 or TRBV6-3 and TRBJ2-2; D might be TRBD2 (6 bases). Germline V gene lookup returns CDR1 MNHEY and CDR2 SVGEGT. The CDR3 length is 13 residues. Between the trimmed V and J ends, which lost 3 bases and 7 bases, there was a span of 9 bases. As DNA, the CDR3 is TGTGCCAGCAGTTATGGAGGGATCGGGGAGCTGTTTTTT. Translated, it gives CASSYGGIGELFF.

This clonotype was observed many times. The chain carries TRBV5-1 and TRBJ2-3, with D perhaps matching TRBD2 (6 bases). Germline-derived CDR1 and CDR2 are SGHRS and YFSETQ. With 3 bases removed from V and 2 bases from J, the gap between germline ends came to 13 bases. This CDR3 has 15 amino acids. This CDR3 reads CASSWRTTVTDTQYF. The DNA of the CDR3 is TGCGCCAGCAGCTGGAGGACTACGGTCACAGATACGCAGTATTTT.

The J gene is TRBJ2-7, the V gene TRBV4-3; tentative D call: TRBD1 (5 bases). Germline values: CDR1 LGHNA, CDR2 YSLEER. Trimming took off 0 bases at V and 7 bases at J, with 13 bases between the two ends. This CDR3 is 14 amino acids long. CDR3 protein: CASSQDSRVGEQYF. The CDR3 DNA is TGCGCCAGCAGCCAAGATTCCAGGGTTGGGGAGCAGTACTTC.

This clonotype appeared many times. V and J are TRBV30 and TRBJ1-5, with D possibly being TRBD1 (5 bases). CDR3 length: 14 residues. Germline loops: CDR1 GTSNPN, CDR2 SVGIG (reference sequence). The V and J ends lost 1 base and 5 bases respectively, with 12 bases between them. CDR3 region: CAWSGMAGHQPQHF. CDR3 nucleotide sequence: TGTGCCTGGAGTGGTATGGCAGGGCATCAGCCCCAGCATTTT.

The table lists this clonotype with many counts. The chain has TRBV19 and TRBJ1-2; 7 positions match TRBD1. Germline V gives CDR1 LNHDA, CDR2 SQIVND (reference sequence). The CDR3 covers 13 residues. With V trimmed by 11 bases and J by 4 bases, 10 bases remained unmatched. CDR3 nucleotide sequence: TGTGCCTCCTACAAATCAGGGGGCTATGGCTACACCTTC. The encoded protein is CASYKSGGYGYTF.

This clonotype was detected only a few times. The chain recombines TRBV29-1 with TRBJ2-3; D possibly corresponds to TRBD1 (6 bases). CDR3 size: 14 residues. Germline V gene sequence: CDR1 SQVTM, CDR2 ANQGSEA. V was cut by 1 base and J by 1 base, with 9 bases left in between. For the CDR3, the DNA is TGCAGCGTTGAAGGACCAGGGGGCACAGATACGCAGTATTTT. Amino acid sequence: CSVEGPGGTDTQYF.

The chain employs TRBV18 and TRBJ2-3; 7 bases are shared with TRBD1. The V gene end was trimmed by 2 bases and the J gene end by 0 bases; junction bases not matched to a gene: 5. From germline, CDR1 is KGHSH and CDR2 LQKENI. The CDR3 extends over 16 amino acids. The CDR3 sequence is CASSPRDRDSTDTQYF. In nucleotides, the CDR3 is TGTGCCAGCTCACCAAGGGACAGAGATAGCACAGATACGCAGTATTTT. Filled out from reference TRBV18 and TRBJ2-3, the complete variable domain reads NAGVMQNPRHLVRRRGQEARLRCSPMKGHSHVYWYRQLPEEGLKFMVYLQKENIIDESGMPKERFSAEFPKEGPSILRIQQVVRGDSAAYFCASSPRDRDSTDTQYFGPGTRLTVL.

The chain carries TRBV11-2 and TRBJ1-1; 7 bases are a match to TRBD1. The CDR3 has 15 residues. Germline assignment: CDR1 SGHAT and CDR2 FQNNGV. With 3 bases clipped from V and 1 base from J, the junction kept 5 bases outside the gene matches. CDR3 loop: CASSFRGTANTEAFF. CDR3 nucleotides: TGTGCCAGCAGCTTCCGCGGGACAGCGAACACTGAAGCTTTCTTT.

Many counts were recorded for this clonotype. The chain has TRBV6-1 and TRBJ2-7; 7 bases line up with TRBD1. This CDR3 spans 14 amino acids. The trim removed 7 bases at V and 13 bases at J, leaving 19 bases unmatched. CDR1 is MNHNS, CDR2 SASEGT, per germline. DNA of the CDR3: TGTGCCAGCATTTCGACAGGGATGGGACCTATGGAATACTTC. This gives the protein CASISTGMGPMEYF.

This clonotype was detected ten times or more. This sequence joins TRBV18 and TRBJ2-1; D remains ambiguous. This CDR3 has 15 amino acids. The germline V gene has CDR1 KGHSH and CDR2 LQKENI. The V end was cut by 2 bases, the J end by 3 bases, with 11 bases between. The CDR3 sequence is CASSPEQYSYNEQFF. The CDR3 coding sequence is TGTGCCAGCTCACCAGAGCAATATAGCTACAATGAGCAGTTCTTC.

This clonotype was counted a few times. The chain recombines TRBV7-8 with TRBJ2-4; D is undetermined. V dropped 1 base and J dropped 3 bases, with 7 bases sitting between them. Germline-derived CDR1 and CDR2 are SGHVS and FQNEAQ. The CDR3 is 14 amino acids. CDR3 loop: CASSLEGGKNIQYF. In DNA, the CDR3 is TGTGCCAGCAGCTTAGAGGGTGGCAAAAACATTCAGTACTTC.

Ten or more counts support this clonotype. The gene calls are TRBV7-2 and TRBJ2-2; D not certain. Trimming pared 3 bases from V and 1 base from J, leaving 12 bases between. The CDR3 sequence is 16 residues long. CDR1 SGHTA and CDR2 FQGNSA come from the germline V gene. The CDR3 DNA follows: TGTGCCAGCAGCTTGACTTTGGCTTTGAACACCGGGGAGCTGTTTTTT. Amino acids: CASSLTLALNTGELFF.